A selection of T cell receptor beta chains follows, all from one sample in a study of blood T cell repertoires in COVID-19. Repertoires were generated with immunoSEQ multiplex PCR, while TCRdb's copy carries only in-frame clones and drops some. Of about 40,000 clones in the sample, 88% were seen once. Input material: peripheral blood. All receptors come from a woman between 70 and 85 years old with acute or convalescent COVID-19. The CDR3 runs from the conserved cysteine through the conserved F or W. D genes are given only for firm matches. Size values are once, few and many counts, or a class for expanded clones, and some rows have none.

D gene: .
clone size: .
V gene: TRBV28
J gene: TRBJ2-2
CDR3 protein: CASSFGQTANTGELFF
CDR3 DNA: TGTGCCAGCAGTTTCGGACAGACCGCGAACACCGGGGAGCTGTTTTTT

D gene: .
clone size: .
V gene: TRBV11-3
J gene: TRBJ2-1
CDR3 protein: CASSAQQDEQFF
CDR3 DNA: TGTGCCAGCAGCGCCCAGCAGGATGAGCAGTTCTTC

D gene: .
clone size: .
V gene: TRBV11-3
J gene: TRBJ2-3
CDR3 protein: CASSLDTRDTQYF
CDR3 DNA: TGTGCCAGCAGCTTAGATACGCGCGATACGCAGTATTTT

D gene: .
clone size: .
V gene: TRBV6-4
J gene: TRBJ2-3
CDR3 protein: CASSDAADTQYF
CDR3 DNA: TGTGCCAGCAGTGATGCAGCAGATACGCAGTATTTT

D gene: TRBD1
clone size: once
V gene: TRBV30
J gene: TRBJ1-2
CDR3 protein: CAWSPQGALGYGYTF
CDR3 DNA: TGTGCCTGGAGTCCCCAGGGGGCGCTTGGCTATGGCTACACCTTC

D gene: TRBD1
clone size: .
V gene: TRBV18
J gene: TRBJ1-2
CDR3 protein: CASSPQTGTGINYGYTF
CDR3 DNA: TGTGCCAGCTCACCACAAACCGGGACAGGGATTAACTATGGCTACACCTTC

D gene: .
clone size: once
V gene: TRBV7-2
J gene: TRBJ2-3
CDR3 protein: CASSPTGNTDTQYF
CDR3 DNA: TGTGCCAGCAGCCCCACCGGGAACACAGATACGCAGTATTTT

D gene: .
clone size: .
V gene: TRBV14
J gene: TRBJ1-4
CDR3 protein: CASSQIQGKLFF
CDR3 DNA: TGTGCCAGCAGCCAAATACAGGGAAAACTGTTTTTT

D gene: TRBD1
clone size: .
V gene: TRBV9
J gene: TRBJ1-6
CDR3 protein: CASSGTGTETYNSPLHF
CDR3 DNA: TGTGCCAGCAGCGGTACCGGGACAGAGACCTATAATTCACCCCTCCACTTT

D gene: .
clone size: .
V gene: TRBV7-2
J gene: TRBJ2-5
CDR3 protein: CASSLGRETQYF
CDR3 DNA: TGTGCCAGCAGCTTAGGGAGGGAGACCCAGTACTTC

D gene: TRBD1
clone size: .
V gene: TRBV27
J gene: TRBJ1-3
CDR3 protein: CASRRIYPGQGSGNTIYF
CDR3 DNA: TGTGCCAGCAGGCGAATTTATCCGGGACAGGGCTCTGGAAACACCATATATTTT

D gene: .
clone size: .
V gene: TRBV7-9
J gene: TRBJ1-4
CDR3 protein: CASSLSLQNEKLFF
CDR3 DNA: TGTGCCAGCAGCTTATCCCTACAGAACGAAAAACTGTTTTTT

D gene: TRBD2
clone size: .
V gene: TRBV15
J gene: TRBJ2-1
CDR3 protein: CATTWSGGLAGGSYEFNEQFF
CDR3 DNA: TGTGCCACCACCTGGTCAGGGGGCCTAGCGGGAGGGTCTTACGAGTTCAATGAGCAGTTCTTC

D gene: TRBD1
clone size: once
V gene: TRBV23-1
J gene: TRBJ1-5
CDR3 protein: CASSQSRGQGTYSNQPQHF
CDR3 DNA: TGCGCCAGCAGTCAATCGAGGGGACAGGGAACTTATAGCAATCAGCCCCAGCATTTT

D gene: .
clone size: .
V gene: TRBV6-6
J gene: TRBJ2-3
CDR3 protein: CASSYSTSTDTQYF
CDR3 DNA: TGTGCCAGCAGTTACTCGACTAGCACAGATACGCAGTATTTT

D gene: TRBD2
clone size: .
V gene: TRBV5-6
J gene: TRBJ2-3
CDR3 protein: CASSPRTSSDTQYF
CDR3 DNA: TGTGCCAGCAGCCCTCGGACTAGCTCAGATACGCAGTATTTT

D gene: .
clone size: .
V gene: TRBV5-8
J gene: TRBJ2-1
CDR3 protein: CASSLDDRDYNEQFF
CDR3 DNA: TGTGCCAGCAGCTTGGACGACCGGGATTACAATGAGCAGTTCTTC

D gene: TRBD1
clone size: .
V gene: TRBV4-1
J gene: TRBJ2-3
CDR3 protein: CASSPGQGTSTDTQYF
CDR3 DNA: TGCGCCAGCAGCCCGGGACAGGGAACTAGCACAGATACGCAGTATTTT

D gene: .
clone size: .
V gene: TRBV12-3/TRBV12-4
J gene: TRBJ1-5
CDR3 protein: CASTLGDQPQHF
CDR3 DNA: TGTGCCAGCACCCTGGGCGATCAGCCCCAGCATTTT

D gene: .
clone size: .
V gene: TRBV30
J gene: TRBJ1-5
CDR3 protein: CAWGTLGGGQPQHF
CDR3 DNA: TGTGCCTGGGGGACCCTTGGGGGCGGTCAGCCCCAGCATTTT